The 16 T cell receptor beta chains presented below share a single source sample, sequenced in a study of cytomegalovirus exposure and HLA in healthy donors. PCR primers comprised 60 Vbeta and 13 Jbeta primers. Profiling relied on immunoSEQ multiplex PCR, and the TCRdb table lists in-frame clones only, not all of them. The table has some 120,000 clones, 70% to 80% seen once. The sequenced sample was PBMCs. Receptors were obtained from a man aged 25-40 years in good health and CMV-seronegative.

The chain couples TRBV5-1 to TRBJ2-5; D is uncertain. Germline assignment: CDR1 SGHRS and CDR2 YFSETQ. V lost 2 bases and J 1 base, leaving 9 bases between the germline ends. This CDR3 is built from 14 residues. The DNA for the CDR3 is TGCGCCAGCAGCTTATTTAGTGGCCAAGAGACCCAGTACTTC. This gives the protein CASSLFSGQETQYF.

This clone was recorded once. The chain combines TRBV28 with TRBJ2-7; 11 nucleotides agree with TRBD2. This CDR3 spans 23 amino acids. Germline trimming cut 4 bases from V and 4 bases from J; bases unmatched to any gene: 30. Germline V gene lookup returns CDR1 MDHEN and CDR2 SYDVKM. The CDR3 here is CASSYVRSHPSNSGRARGYEQYF. DNA for the CDR3: TGTGCCAGCAGTTATGTCCGTTCGCACCCCTCTAATAGCGGGAGGGCCAGGGGTTACGAGCAGTACTTC.

CDR3: CASSVGAMGLQETQYF. The CDR3 DNA follows: TGTGCCAGCAGCGTAGGTGCAATGGGACTACAAGAGACCCAGTACTTC. The chain links TRBV9 to TRBJ2-5; TRBD2 matches at 7 bases. Trimming cost V 0 bases and J 2 bases; bases outside gene matches: 7. CDR3 length: 16 amino acids. CDR1 is SGDLS, CDR2 YYNGEE, per germline.

The chain recombines TRBV5-6 with TRBJ2-7; 8 bases align to TRBD2. V shed 1 base and J 6 bases; nucleotides not matched to a gene: 9. The CDR3 sequence is 15 residues long. Germline V gene data show CDR1 as SGHDT and CDR2 as YYEEEE. Here the CDR3 reads CASSLSGGYAREQYF. CDR3 DNA sequence: TGTGCCAGCAGCTTGTCGGGGGGGTACGCTCGCGAGCAGTACTTC.

The CDR3 region is CASSYSQGRKAFEAFF. CDR3 nucleotide sequence: TGTGCCAGCAGTTACTCGCAGGGTAGAAAGGCGTTTGAAGCTTTCTTT. V is TRBV6-5 and J is TRBJ1-1; a possible D gene is TRBD1 (5 bases). Per the germline V gene, CDR1 is MNHEY and CDR2 is SVGAGI. V was clipped by 0 bases and J by 7 bases, with 18 bases between them. This CDR3 has 16 amino acids.

The chain has TRBV4-3 and TRBJ2-3; 14 positions match TRBD2. This CDR3 region has 15 residues. V dropped 1 base and J dropped 7; count of bases not matched to a gene: 1. Germline CDR1 is LGHNA and CDR2 is YSLEER. CDR3 sequence: CASSQGTSGRNTQYF. In nucleotides, the CDR3 is TGCGCCAGCAGCCAAGGGACTAGCGGGAGGAATACGCAGTATTTT.

The chain recombines TRBV9 with TRBJ1-6; a possible D gene is TRBD1 (5 bases). The germline CDR1 and CDR2 sequences are SGDLS and YYNGEE. Trimming pared 4 bases from V and 10 bases from J, leaving 15 bases between. The CDR3 runs to 14 residues. CDR3 amino acids: CASSLEGARSPLHF. CDR3 in DNA: TGTGCCAGCAGCCTCGAAGGGGCGAGGTCACCCCTCCACTTT.

This chain links TRBV27 with TRBJ2-3; TRBD1 agrees at 7 bases. Germline V gene data show CDR1 as MNHEY and CDR2 as SMNVEV (reference sequence). V trimming: 1 base; J trimming: 3 bases; junction bases outside the gene matches: 13. This CDR3 is 18 amino acids long. This CDR3 reads CASSLLRRQGRRTDTQYF. As DNA, the CDR3 is TGTGCCAGCAGTTTATTACGGAGACAGGGTCGAAGAACAGATACGCAGTATTTT.

This clone was counted only a few times. The rearrangement links TRBV7-2 to TRBJ2-7; D is possibly TRBD1 (6 bases). The CDR3 is made up of 13 amino acids. Germline V CDR1 and CDR2: SGHTA, FQGNSA. V gave up 7 bases and J gave up 3 bases, with 13 bases separating them. The CDR3 DNA reads TGTGCCAGCACCCCGGACAGCCTCTACGAGCAGTACTTC. Translation: CASTPDSLYEQYF.

The gene calls are TRBV2 and TRBJ1-1; 10 bases agree with TRBD1. Trimming took 4 bases from V and 6 from J; bases not matched to a gene: 5. The CDR3 has 14 amino acids. Germline CDR1 SNHLY, CDR2 FYNNEI. This CDR3 reads CASSVDRGQAEAFF. The CDR3 DNA sequence: TGTGCCAGCAGTGTTGACAGGGGGCAAGCTGAAGCTTTCTTT.

The genes are TRBV5-6 and TRBJ2-7, with D perhaps TRBD1 (6 bases). V dropped 1 base and J dropped 6 bases, with 14 bases sitting between them. The CDR3 sequence is 14 residues long. The germline V gene encodes CDR1 SGHDT and CDR2 YYEEEE. The CDR3 sequence: CASSLSGTPPEQYF. The CDR3 coding sequence is TGTGCCAGCAGCTTGTCTGGGACACCCCCCGAGCAGTACTTC. The full variable domain, completed using reference TRBV5-6 and TRBJ2-7, is DAGVTQSPTHLIKTRGQQVTLRCSPKSGHDTVSWYQQALGQGPQFIFQYYEEEERQRGNFPDRFSGHQFPNYSSELNVNALLLGDSALYLCASSLSGTPPEQYFGPGTRLTVT.

This chain uses TRBV7-9 with TRBJ2-3, with TRBD1 matching over 7 bases. The V and J ends lost 5 bases and 5 bases, in that order; junction bases with no gene match: 10. Germline CDR1 is SEHNR and CDR2 is FQNEAQ (reference sequence). The CDR3 runs to 15 residues. The CDR3 region is CASSTGAGPVDTQYF. DNA for the CDR3: TGTGCCAGCAGCACAGGGGCAGGGCCAGTAGATACGCAGTATTTT.

This clone was found a few times. This chain connects TRBV5-1 to TRBJ2-7; D unclear. The germline gives CDR1 SGHRS, CDR2 YFSETQ. CDR3 length equals 13 residues. Trimming took off 0 bases at V and 2 bases at J, with 6 bases between the two ends. In nucleotides, the CDR3 is TGCGCCAGCAGCTTGGTACAAACCTACGAGCAGTACTTC. Its translation: CASSLVQTYEQYF.

The chain combines TRBV6-1 with TRBJ2-2, with 13 bases fitting TRBD2. The CDR3 totals 17 residues. Germline CDR1 reads MNHNS; CDR2 reads SASEGT. Trimming took 3 bases from V and 2 from J; bases not matched to a gene: 3. The CDR3 sequence: CASSETSGGQNTGELFF. DNA of the CDR3: TGTGCCAGCAGTGAGACTAGCGGGGGGCAAAACACCGGGGAGCTGTTTTTT.

This chain uses TRBV7-3 with TRBJ2-5, with 7 bases matching TRBD2. This CDR3 is 13 amino acids long. Germline assignment: CDR1 SGHTA and CDR2 FQGTGA. After removal of 5 bases from V and 2 bases from J, the junction contained 2 bases not matched to a gene. CDR3 sequence: CASSRGDQETQYF. CDR3 bases: TGTGCCAGCAGCCGGGGGGATCAAGAGACCCAGTACTTC. The complete variable domain, with remaining parts taken from reference TRBV7-3 and TRBJ2-5, reads GAGVSQTPSNKVTEKGKYVELRCDPISGHTALYWYRQSLGQGPEFLIYFQGTGAADDSGLPNDRFFAVRPEGSVSTLKIQRTERGDSAVYLCASSRGDQETQYFGPGTRLLVL.

This chain joins TRBV27 and TRBJ2-6; TRBD1 might be the D (6 bases). This CDR3 comprises 20 residues. Germline V CDR1 and CDR2: MNHEY, SMNVEV (reference sequence). V lost 2 bases to trimming and J lost 3 bases, with 23 bases between them. DNA of the CDR3: TGTGCCAGCAGTTTAAATAGGGGGACGGGAAGCCGTTTTGGGGCCAACGTCCTGACTTTC. It translates to CASSLNRGTGSRFGANVLTF. Looking up the rest from reference TRBV27 and TRBJ2-6 gives the full variable domain: EAQVTQNPRYLITVTGKKLTVTCSQNMNHEYMSWYRQDPGLGLRQIYYSMNVEVTDKGDVPEGYKVSRKEKRNFPLILESPSPNQTSLYFCASSLNRGTGSRFGANVLTFGAGSRLTVL.